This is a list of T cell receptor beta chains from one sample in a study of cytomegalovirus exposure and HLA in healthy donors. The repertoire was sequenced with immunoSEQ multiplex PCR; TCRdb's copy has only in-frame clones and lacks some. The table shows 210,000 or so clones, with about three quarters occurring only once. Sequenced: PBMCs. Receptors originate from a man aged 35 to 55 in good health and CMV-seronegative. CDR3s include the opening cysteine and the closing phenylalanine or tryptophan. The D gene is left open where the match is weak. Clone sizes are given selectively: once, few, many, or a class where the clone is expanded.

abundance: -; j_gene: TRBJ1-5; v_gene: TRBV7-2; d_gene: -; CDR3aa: CASSLKGGHQPQHF; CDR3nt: TGTGCCAGCAGCTTAAAAGGCGGTCATCAGCCCCAGCATTTT
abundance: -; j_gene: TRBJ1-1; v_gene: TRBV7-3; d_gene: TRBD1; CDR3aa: CASRLTGGTEAFF; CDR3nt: TGTGCCAGCAGGCTCACAGGGGGGACTGAAGCTTTCTTT
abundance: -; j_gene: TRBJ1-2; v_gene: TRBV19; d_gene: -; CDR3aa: CASSSPGVSNYGYTF; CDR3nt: TGTGCCAGTAGTTCCCCAGGGGTTTCGAACTATGGCTACACCTTC
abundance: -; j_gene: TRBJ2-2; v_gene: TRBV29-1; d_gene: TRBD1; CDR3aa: CSASGTGTTGELFF; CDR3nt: TGCAGCGCCTCCGGGACAGGTACCACCGGGGAGCTGTTTTTT
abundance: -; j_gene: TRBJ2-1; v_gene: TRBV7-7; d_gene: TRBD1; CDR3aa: CASSVGTGYNNEQFF; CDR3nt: TGTGCCAGCAGCGTTGGGACAGGGTATAACAATGAGCAGTTCTTC
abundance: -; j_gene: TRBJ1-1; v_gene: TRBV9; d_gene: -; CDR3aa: CASTPLSGNTEAFF; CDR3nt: TGTGCCAGCACCCCCCTTTCGGGGAACACTGAAGCTTTCTTT
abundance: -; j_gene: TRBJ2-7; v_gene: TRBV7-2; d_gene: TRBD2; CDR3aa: CASSLGLAAQGEQYF; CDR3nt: TGTGCCAGCAGCTTAGGACTAGCGGCCCAAGGGGAGCAGTACTTC
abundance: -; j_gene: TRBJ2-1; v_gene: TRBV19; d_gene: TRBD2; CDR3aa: CASRYSGRADEQFF; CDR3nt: TGTGCCAGTAGGTATAGCGGGAGGGCCGATGAGCAGTTCTTC
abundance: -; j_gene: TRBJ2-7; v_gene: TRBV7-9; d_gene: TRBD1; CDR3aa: CASRTDRAYEQYF; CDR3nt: TGTGCCAGCAGGACAGACAGGGCATACGAGCAGTACTTC
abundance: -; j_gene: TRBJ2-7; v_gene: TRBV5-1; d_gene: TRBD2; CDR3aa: CASSPTSGYSYEQYF; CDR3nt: TGCGCCAGCAGCCCAACTAGCGGGTACTCCTACGAGCAGTACTTC
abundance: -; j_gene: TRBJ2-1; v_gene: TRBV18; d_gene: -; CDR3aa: CASSPLQYNEQFF; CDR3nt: TGTGCCAGCTCACCACTACAGTACAATGAGCAGTTCTTC
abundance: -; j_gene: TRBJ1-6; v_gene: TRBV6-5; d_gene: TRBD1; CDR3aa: CASSQDRGLSPLHF; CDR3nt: TGTGCTAGCAGTCAGGACAGGGGGCTGTCACCCCTCCACTTT
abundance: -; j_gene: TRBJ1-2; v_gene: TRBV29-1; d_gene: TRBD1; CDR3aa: CSFDRASNYGYTF; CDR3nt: TGCAGCTTTGACAGGGCCAGCAACTATGGCTACACCTTC
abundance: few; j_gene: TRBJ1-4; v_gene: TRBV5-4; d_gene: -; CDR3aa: CASSLDSSNEKLFF; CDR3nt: TGTGCCAGCAGCCTGGACAGCTCTAATGAAAAACTGTTTTTT
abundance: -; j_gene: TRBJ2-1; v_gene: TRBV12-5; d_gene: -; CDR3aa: CASGLSRVNEQFF; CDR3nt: TGTGCTAGTGGTTTATCCCGCGTCAATGAGCAGTTCTTC
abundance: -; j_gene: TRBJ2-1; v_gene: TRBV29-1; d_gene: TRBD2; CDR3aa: CSMEWEGNEQFF; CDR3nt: TGCAGCATGGAGTGGGAGGGCAATGAGCAGTTCTTC